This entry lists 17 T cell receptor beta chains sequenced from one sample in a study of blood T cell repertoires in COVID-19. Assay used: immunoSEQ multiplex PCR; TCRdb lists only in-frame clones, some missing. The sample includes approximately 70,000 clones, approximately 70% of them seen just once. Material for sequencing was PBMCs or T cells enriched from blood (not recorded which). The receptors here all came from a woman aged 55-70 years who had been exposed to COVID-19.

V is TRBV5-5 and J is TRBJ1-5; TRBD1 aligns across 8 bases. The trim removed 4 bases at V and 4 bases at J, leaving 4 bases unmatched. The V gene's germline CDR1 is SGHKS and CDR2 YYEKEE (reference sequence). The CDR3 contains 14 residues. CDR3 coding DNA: TGTGCCAGCAGCCCGAGACAGGGGAATCAGCCCCAGCATTTT. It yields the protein CASSPRQGNQPQHF.

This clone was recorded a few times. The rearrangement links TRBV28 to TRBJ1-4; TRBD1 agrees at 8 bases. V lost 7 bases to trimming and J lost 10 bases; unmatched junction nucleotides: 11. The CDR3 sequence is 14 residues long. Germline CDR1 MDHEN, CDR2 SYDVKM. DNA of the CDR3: TGTGCCAGCACTCTATCGACAGGGACAGGAAAACTGTTTTTT. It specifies CASTLSTGTGKLFF.

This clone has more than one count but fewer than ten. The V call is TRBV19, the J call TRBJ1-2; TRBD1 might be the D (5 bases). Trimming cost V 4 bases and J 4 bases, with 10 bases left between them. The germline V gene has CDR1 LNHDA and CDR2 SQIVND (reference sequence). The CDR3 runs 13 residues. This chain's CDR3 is CASSTTGRYGYTF. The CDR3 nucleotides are TGTGCCAGTAGTACAACAGGTCGCTATGGCTACACCTTC.

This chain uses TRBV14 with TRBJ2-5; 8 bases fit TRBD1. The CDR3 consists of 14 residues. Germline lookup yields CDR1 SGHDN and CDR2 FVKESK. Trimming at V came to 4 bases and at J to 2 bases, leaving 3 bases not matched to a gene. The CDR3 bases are TGTGCCAGCAGCCTCTGGACAGGGCAAGAGACCCAGTACTTC. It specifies CASSLWTGQETQYF.

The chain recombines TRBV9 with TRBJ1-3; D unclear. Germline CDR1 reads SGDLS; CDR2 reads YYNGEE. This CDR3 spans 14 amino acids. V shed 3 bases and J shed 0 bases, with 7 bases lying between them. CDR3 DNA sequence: TGTGCCAGCAGCGCGGGATCCTCTGGAAACACCATATATTTT. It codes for CASSAGSSGNTIYF.

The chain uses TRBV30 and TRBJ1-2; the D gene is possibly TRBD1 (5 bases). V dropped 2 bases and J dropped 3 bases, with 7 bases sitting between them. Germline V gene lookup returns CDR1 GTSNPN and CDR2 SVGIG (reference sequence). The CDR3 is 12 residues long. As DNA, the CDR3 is TGTGCCTGGAGTCCCAGGGACTATGGCTACACCTTC. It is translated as CAWSPRDYGYTF.

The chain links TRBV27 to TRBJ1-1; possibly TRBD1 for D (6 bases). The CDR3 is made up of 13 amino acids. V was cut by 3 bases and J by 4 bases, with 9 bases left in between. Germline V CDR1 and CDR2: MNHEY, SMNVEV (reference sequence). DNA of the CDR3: TGTGCCAGCAGTTTCTCAGGGGTCACTGAAGCTTTCTTT. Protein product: CASSFSGVTEAFF.

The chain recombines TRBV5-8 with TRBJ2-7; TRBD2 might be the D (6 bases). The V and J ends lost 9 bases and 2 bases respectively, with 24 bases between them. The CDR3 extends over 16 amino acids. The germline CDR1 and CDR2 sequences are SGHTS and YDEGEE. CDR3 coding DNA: TGTGCCACCCCCCGTGGCGTGGGAGGTAGGACCTACGAGCAGTACTTC. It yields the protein CATPRGVGGRTYEQYF. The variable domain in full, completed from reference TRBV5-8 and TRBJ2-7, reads EAGVTQSPTHLIKTRGQQATLRCSPISGHTSVYWYQQALGLGLQFLLWYDEGEERNRGNFPPRFSGRQFPNYSSELNVNALELEDSALYLCATPRGVGGRTYEQYFGPGTRLTVT.

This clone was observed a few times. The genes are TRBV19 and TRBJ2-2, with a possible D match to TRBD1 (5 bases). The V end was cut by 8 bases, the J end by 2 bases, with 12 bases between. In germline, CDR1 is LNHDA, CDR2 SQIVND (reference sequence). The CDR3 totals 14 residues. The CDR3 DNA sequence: TGTGCCAGTGCACAGGCAGCAAACACCGGGGAGCTGTTTTTT. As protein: CASAQAANTGELFF. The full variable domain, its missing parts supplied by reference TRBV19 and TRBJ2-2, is DGGITQSPKYLFRKEGQNVTLSCEQNLNHDAMYWYRQDPGQGLRLIYYSQIVNDFQKGDIAEGYSVSREKKESFPLTVTSAQKNPTAFYLCASAQAANTGELFFGEGSRLTVL.

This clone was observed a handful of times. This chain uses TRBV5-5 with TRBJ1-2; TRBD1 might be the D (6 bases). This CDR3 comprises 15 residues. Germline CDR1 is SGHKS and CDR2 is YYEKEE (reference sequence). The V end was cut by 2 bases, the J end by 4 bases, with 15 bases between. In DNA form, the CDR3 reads TGTGCCAGCAGCTTAAAGGGGGAGACCTCCTATGGCTACACCTTC. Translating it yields CASSLKGETSYGYTF.

CDR3 sequence: CASSGLRGETQYF. The CDR3 nucleotides read TGTGCCAGCAGTGGGCTGAGGGGGGAGACCCAGTACTTC. The rearrangement joins TRBV2 to TRBJ2-5, with D possibly being TRBD1 (6 bases). The CDR3 is made up of 13 amino acids. Germline CDR1 is SNHLY and CDR2 is FYNNEI. The V and J ends lost 4 bases and 5 bases respectively, with 11 bases between them.

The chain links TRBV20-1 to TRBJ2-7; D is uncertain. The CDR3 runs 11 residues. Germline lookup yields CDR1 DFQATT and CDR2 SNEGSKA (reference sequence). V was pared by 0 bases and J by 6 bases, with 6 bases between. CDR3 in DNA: TGCAGTGCTAGAGATGTGGCCGAGCAGTACTTC. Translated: CSARDVAEQYF.

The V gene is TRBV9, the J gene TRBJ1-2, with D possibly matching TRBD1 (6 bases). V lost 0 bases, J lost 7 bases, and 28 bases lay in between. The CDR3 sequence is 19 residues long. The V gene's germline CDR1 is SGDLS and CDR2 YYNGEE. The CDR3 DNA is TGTGCCAGCAGCGTAGCTTCGGGATCCTGGGGGCAGGTGACGGGTGGCTACACCTTC. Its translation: CASSVASGSWGQVTGGYTF. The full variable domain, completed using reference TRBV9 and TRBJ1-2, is DSGVTQTPKHLITATGQRVTLRCSPRSGDLSVYWYQQSLDQGLQFLIQYYNGEERAKGNILERFSAQQFPDLHSELNLSSLELGDSALYFCASSVASGSWGQVTGGYTFGSGTRLTVV.

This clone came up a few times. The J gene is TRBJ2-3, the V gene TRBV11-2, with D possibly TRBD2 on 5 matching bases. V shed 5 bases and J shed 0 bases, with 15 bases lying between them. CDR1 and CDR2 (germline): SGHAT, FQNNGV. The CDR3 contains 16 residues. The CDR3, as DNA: TGTGCCAGCAGCCCCCCCTTGGGGAGTAGCACAGATACGCAGTATTTT. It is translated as CASSPPLGSSTDTQYF.

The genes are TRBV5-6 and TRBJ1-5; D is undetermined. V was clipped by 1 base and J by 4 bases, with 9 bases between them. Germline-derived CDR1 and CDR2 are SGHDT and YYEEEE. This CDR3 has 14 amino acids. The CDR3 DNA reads TGTGCCAGCAGCTTGTCGGGGTTTAATCAGCCCCAGCATTTT. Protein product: CASSLSGFNQPQHF. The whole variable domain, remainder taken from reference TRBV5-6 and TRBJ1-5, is DAGVTQSPTHLIKTRGQQVTLRCSPKSGHDTVSWYQQALGQGPQFIFQYYEEEERQRGNFPDRFSGHQFPNYSSELNVNALLLGDSALYLCASSLSGFNQPQHFGDGTRLSIL.

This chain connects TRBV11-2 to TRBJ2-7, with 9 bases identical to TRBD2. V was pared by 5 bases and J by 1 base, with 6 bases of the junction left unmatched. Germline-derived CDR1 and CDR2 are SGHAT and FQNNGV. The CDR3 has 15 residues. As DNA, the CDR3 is TGTGCCAGCAGCGGTATAGCGGGAGTTTCCTACGAGCAGTACTTC. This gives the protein CASSGIAGVSYEQYF.

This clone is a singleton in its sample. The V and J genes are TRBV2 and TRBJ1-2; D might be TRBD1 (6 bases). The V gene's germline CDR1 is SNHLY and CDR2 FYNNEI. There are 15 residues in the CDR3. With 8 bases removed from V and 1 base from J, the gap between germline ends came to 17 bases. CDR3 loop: CASEIVDRHNYGYTF. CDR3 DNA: TGTGCCAGCGAAATCGTTGACAGGCATAACTATGGCTACACCTTC.